The 23 T cell receptor beta chains listed next were all sequenced from one sample in a study of cytomegalovirus exposure and HLA in healthy donors. 60 Vbeta and 13 Jbeta primers were used in PCR. Profiled with immunoSEQ multiplex PCR; TCRdb holds only in-frame clones, not every one. The sample carries roughly 120,000 clones, roughly two thirds recorded once. Sequenced input: PBMCs. The receptors derive from a man under 40 in good health and CMV-seropositive.

This chain joins TRBV6-1 and TRBJ2-1; 9 nucleotides align to TRBD1. After removal of 3 bases from V and 5 bases from J, the junction contained 11 bases not matched to a gene. The CDR3 is made up of 17 amino acids. The germline gives CDR1 MNHNS, CDR2 SASEGT. The CDR3 protein is CASSDGGRGQGNNEQFF. The DNA for the CDR3 is TGTGCCAGCAGTGATGGTGGGCGGGGACAGGGTAACAATGAGCAGTTCTTC.

The chain joins TRBV4-2 to TRBJ1-2, with TRBD1 identical over 9 bases. Losses at the gene ends were 2 bases for V and 5 bases for J; bases not matched to a gene: 3. The CDR3 totals 14 residues. Germline CDR1 is LGHNA and CDR2 is YNFKEQ. CDR3 loop: CASSQPGQGYGYTF. The CDR3 DNA is TGTGCCAGCAGCCAACCGGGACAGGGTTATGGCTACACCTTC.

This clone was seen only a few times. This rearrangement joins TRBV29-1 to TRBJ1-2; D might be TRBD1 (5 bases). Trimming removed 0 bases at V and 4 bases at J, with 9 bases between. This CDR3 is built from 13 residues. Germline V gene lookup returns CDR1 SQVTM and CDR2 ANQGSEA. DNA of the CDR3: TGCAGCGTTGAAGACCAGACAGTCTATGGCTACACCTTC. Its protein is CSVEDQTVYGYTF.

This clone was found a few times. This chain uses TRBV18 with TRBJ2-1; 11 positions agree with TRBD2. J gave up 0 bases and V 6 bases, and 4 bases lay outside the gene matches. Germline values: CDR1 KGHSH, CDR2 LQKENI. CDR3 length: 16 residues. The CDR3 DNA follows: TGTGCCAGCTCCCCGGGACTAGCGGTCTCCTACAATGAGCAGTTCTTC. Its protein is CASSPGLAVSYNEQFF.

The genes are TRBV7-9 and TRBJ1-2, with TRBD1 matching over 10 bases. Germline V gene data show CDR1 as SEHNR and CDR2 as FQNEAQ (reference sequence). With 4 bases clipped from V and 3 bases from J, the junction kept 5 bases outside the gene matches. The CDR3 has 15 residues. The chain's CDR3 is CASSSETGGHYGYTF. Written as DNA, the CDR3 is TGTGCCAGCAGCTCGGAGACAGGGGGCCACTATGGCTACACCTTC.

The chain is built from TRBV7-9 and TRBJ2-5; weak D call: TRBD2 (5 bases). The V and J ends lost 5 bases and 5 bases respectively, with 15 bases between them. Looked up from germline, CDR1 is SEHNR and CDR2 is FQNEAQ (reference sequence). The CDR3 consists of 14 residues. The CDR3 loop is CASSRRVEVETQYF. DNA of the CDR3: TGTGCCAGCAGCCGCCGGGTGGAGGTGGAGACCCAGTACTTC.

V is TRBV27 and J is TRBJ1-1, with D possibly matching TRBD1 (5 bases). CDR1 and CDR2 from the germline V gene are MNHEY and SMNVEV (reference sequence). CDR3 size: 12 residues. Trimming took off 6 bases at V and 7 bases at J, with 12 bases between the two ends. The CDR3 DNA is TGTGCCAGCAGCAGGCGGGGCAGTGAAGCTTTCTTT. It translates to CASSRRGSEAFF.

This sequence joins TRBV11-2 and TRBJ2-3; D is perhaps TRBD1 (6 bases). The V gene lost 2 bases and the J gene lost 5 bases, with 14 bases spanning the gap. Looked up from germline, CDR1 is SGHAT and CDR2 is FQNNGV. The CDR3 has 15 amino acids. CDR3 region: CASSLRGSSEDTQYF. DNA of the CDR3: TGTGCCAGCAGCTTAAGGGGGAGTAGTGAAGATACGCAGTATTTT. Drawing the rest from reference TRBV11-2 and TRBJ2-3, the complete variable domain is EAGVAQSPRYKIIEKRQSVAFWCNPISGHATLYWYQQILGQGPKLLIQFQNNGVVDDSQLPKDRFSAERLKGVDSTLKIQPAKLEDSAVYLCASSLRGSSEDTQYFGPGTRLTVL.

V gene TRBV10-3 combines with J gene TRBJ2-7; D might be TRBD2 (6 bases). This CDR3 has 14 residues. Germline V lookup: CDR1 ENHRY, CDR2 SYGVKD. Trimming stripped 7 bases from V and 4 bases from J, with 17 bases between. Here the CDR3 DNA reads TGTGCCATCACCGCGAACGGGGGTGCGTACGAGCAGTACTTC. Residues: CAITANGGAYEQYF.

A few counts support this clone. The chain recombines TRBV7-3 with TRBJ1-2; TRBD1 agrees at 7 bases. The junction had 0 bases not matched to a gene; V was cut back by 3 bases and J by 2 bases. This CDR3 is built from 13 residues. The germline gives CDR1 SGHTA, CDR2 FQGTGA. The DNA for the CDR3 is TGTGCCAGCAGCTTGGGACAGAACTATGGCTACACCTTC. Its protein is CASSLGQNYGYTF.

This clone was seen only a few times. This rearrangement joins TRBV9 to TRBJ2-5; D ambiguous. CDR1 and CDR2 (germline): SGDLS, YYNGEE. Trimming removed 0 bases from V and 3 bases from J, with 9 bases in between. The CDR3 contains 14 residues. The CDR3 loop is CASSVEAMEETQYF. The CDR3 nucleotides are TGTGCCAGCAGCGTAGAAGCCATGGAAGAGACCCAGTACTTC.

This clone was counted a single time. The chain combines TRBV25-1 with TRBJ2-4; D gene uncertain. Germline-derived CDR1 and CDR2 are MGHDK and SYGVNS. This CDR3 has 11 amino acids. The CDR3 DNA follows: TGTCCGATAGTTGTCAAAAACATTCAGTACTTC. This gives the protein CPIVVKNIQYF.

The rearrangement uses TRBV4-3 and TRBJ2-7, with 9 bases fitting TRBD2. CDR1 is LGHNA, CDR2 YSLEER, per germline. V shed 5 bases and J 3 bases; nucleotides not matched to a gene: 5. The CDR3 spans 14 residues. In nucleotides, the CDR3 is TGCGCCAGCAGCTCTCTAGCGGGGTTCTACGAGCAGTACTTC. This translates into CASSSLAGFYEQYF.

V usage is TRBV9 and J usage is TRBJ2-7; D is possibly TRBD1 (6 bases). This CDR3 is 15 amino acids long. Germline CDR1 reads SGDLS; CDR2 reads YYNGEE. Trimming took 3 bases from V and 6 from J, leaving 19 bases between them. The CDR3, as DNA: TGTGCCAGCAGCGGATCCGGGACAATTCTCACCGAGCAGTACTTC. This sequence encodes CASSGSGTILTEQYF.

V usage is TRBV7-3 and J usage is TRBJ2-5; maybe TRBD2 (6 bases). Between the trimmed V and J ends, which lost 0 bases and 4 bases, there was a span of 12 bases. The CDR3 consists of 15 residues. Germline V lookup: CDR1 SGHTA, CDR2 FQGTGA. The CDR3 sequence: CASSLTRGAGETQYF. CDR3 bases: TGTGCCAGCAGCTTAACACGCGGGGCAGGAGAGACCCAGTACTTC.

The V gene is TRBV10-3, the J gene TRBJ1-1, with 8 bases that match TRBD1. The germline V gene has CDR1 ENHRY and CDR2 SYGVKD. Trimming took 10 bases from V and 3 from J; bases not matched to a gene: 4. CDR3 length: 12 amino acids. The CDR3 DNA reads TGTGCCACCGGGACAGGCGACACTGAAGCTTTCTTT. Translated: CATGTGDTEAFF.

The chain carries TRBV15 and TRBJ2-5, with D possibly TRBD1 on 5 matching bases. Looked up from germline, CDR1 is LNHNV and CDR2 is YYDKDF (reference sequence). V was cut by 2 bases and J by 2 bases, with 12 bases left in between. The CDR3 extends over 15 amino acids. The chain's CDR3 is CATSRHRTPQETQYF. In nucleotides, the CDR3 is TGTGCCACCAGCAGACACAGGACCCCACAAGAGACCCAGTACTTC.

V and J are TRBV5-5 and TRBJ2-7; the match to TRBD2 covers 10 bases. The CDR3 totals 18 residues. Looked up from germline, CDR1 is SGHKS and CDR2 is YYEKEE (reference sequence). The junction had 9 bases not matched to a gene; V was cut back by 0 bases and J by 0 bases. This CDR3 reads CASSLVLAGVLGSYEQYF. CDR3 coding DNA: TGTGCCAGCAGCTTGGTTCTAGCGGGAGTTCTCGGCTCCTACGAGCAGTACTTC. The variable domain in full, completed from reference TRBV5-5 and TRBJ2-7, reads DAGVTQSPTHLIKTRGQQVTLRCSPISGHKSVSWYQQVLGQGPQFIFQYYEKEERGRGNFPDRFSARQFPNYSSELNVNALLLGDSALYLCASSLVLAGVLGSYEQYFGPGTRLTVT.

The J gene is TRBJ1-1, the V gene TRBV12-5; a weak D match, TRBD1 (6 bases). V dropped 6 bases and J dropped 1 base, with 12 bases sitting between them. This CDR3 is 14 amino acids long. The germline V gene has CDR1 LGHNT and CDR2 FRNRAP. CDR3 region: CASGAGGGNTEAFF. The CDR3 nucleotides read TGTGCTAGTGGGGCGGGAGGGGGGAACACTGAAGCTTTCTTT. Complete variable domain (other parts from reference TRBV12-5 and TRBJ1-1): DARVTQTPRHKVTEMGQEVTMRCQPILGHNTVFWYRQTMMQGLELLAYFRNRAPLDDSGMPKDRFSAEMPDATLATLKIQPSEPRDSAVYFCASGAGGGNTEAFFGQGTRLTVV.

V is TRBV18 and J is TRBJ2-1; 7 bases line up with TRBD2. This CDR3 comprises 16 residues. Germline CDR1 is KGHSH and CDR2 is LQKENI. Trimming took 3 bases from V and 4 from J; bases not matched to a gene: 9. The CDR3 protein is CASSPGGLLVYNEQFF. The CDR3 DNA reads as TGTGCCAGCTCACCTGGGGGACTACTCGTTTACAATGAGCAGTTCTTC.

A few counts support this clone. This chain uses TRBV5-4 with TRBJ1-1, with a weak D call TRBD1 (5 bases). The CDR3 spans 13 residues. Trimming took off 4 bases at V and 8 bases at J, with 15 bases between the two ends. CDR1 SGHNT and CDR2 YYREEE come from the germline V gene (reference sequence). This CDR3 is CASSPGFREEAFF. The CDR3, as DNA: TGTGCCAGCAGCCCAGGGTTCCGGGAGGAAGCTTTCTTT.

The rearrangement joins TRBV2 to TRBJ2-7, with a tentative D call TRBD2 (6 bases). This CDR3 is 12 amino acids long. Trimming took 7 bases from V and 7 from J, leaving 14 bases between them. CDR1 and CDR2 (germline): SNHLY, FYNNEI. CDR3 nucleotide sequence: TGTGCCAGCACCTCGACTAGTTGGGAGCAGTACTTC. Protein product: CASTSTSWEQYF.

The chain employs TRBV7-9 and TRBJ1-1; a weak D match, TRBD1 (6 bases). V shed 5 bases and J shed 0 bases, with 13 bases lying between them. Germline V CDR1 and CDR2: SEHNR, FQNEAQ (reference sequence). The length of the CDR3 is 15 residues. The CDR3 DNA follows: TGTGCCAGCAGCCCACAGGGTGCGGTGAACACTGAAGCTTTCTTT. This encodes CASSPQGAVNTEAFF.